What follows are 23 T cell receptor beta chains derived from one specimen sequenced in a study of human T cells and chemical hapten exposure. From the RACE reads, TCRdb called clonotypes with MiXCR, one entry per CDR3 protein. The table shows 79,000 or so distinct CDR3 sequences, with approximately 10% occurring only once. Time point specified: patch test 1, 2 weeks after DPC sensitization. Treatment denoted: therapeutic diphenylcyclopropenone sensitization with weekly scalp DPC. Material: whole blood, obtained in connection with sensitization to the hapten diphenylcyclopropenone (DPC). Every receptor here comes from a woman between 50 and 59 years old with alopecia areata. Some clones in this sample may be carry-over from other donors' samples.

V usage is TRBV28 and J usage is TRBJ1-5; D is uncertain. Germline V CDR1 and CDR2: MDHEN, SYDVKM. Trimming shortened V by 7 bases and J by 4 bases, and 8 bases separated the two germline ends. This CDR3 has 12 amino acids. CDR3: CASTSTNQPQHF. Here the CDR3 DNA reads TGTGCCAGCACCTCGACGAATCAGCCCCAGCATTTT.

This clonotype came up many times. This chain joins TRBV29-1 and TRBJ2-2; no clear D gene. CDR3 length: 11 amino acids. Trimming removed 4 bases from V and 5 bases from J, with 5 bases in between. CDR1 is SQVTM, CDR2 ANQGSEA, per germline. Here the CDR3 DNA reads TGCAGCGTTGGGGTTACCGGGGAGCTGTTTTTT. Encoded protein: CSVGVTGELFF.

This clonotype was counted many times. The rearrangement uses TRBV18 and TRBJ1-5; no clear D gene. This CDR3 comprises 14 residues. V was shortened by 6 bases and J by 0 bases, with 9 bases between the two germline ends. Germline CDR1 is KGHSH and CDR2 is LQKENI. The CDR3 sequence: CASSNQYSNQPQHF. CDR3 sequence (DNA): TGTGCCAGCTCTAACCAGTATAGCAATCAGCCCCAGCATTTT.

This clonotype was picked up one time. CDR3 sequence: CASSPGLWGGPDTQYF. The CDR3 DNA is TGTGCCAGCAGCCCTGGACTGTGGGGGGGCCCAGATACGCAGTATTTT. The rearrangement links TRBV6-2 or TRBV6-3 to TRBJ2-3; D might be TRBD2 (7 bases). In germline, CDR1 is MNHEY, CDR2 SVGEGT. The V end lost 6 bases, the J end lost 4 bases, and 20 bases lay between the germline ends. The CDR3 is made up of 16 amino acids.

The rearrangement uses TRBV23-1 and TRBJ2-5; D is ambiguous. TRBV23-1 is noted as an ORF with a role that remains uncertain. V shed 8 bases and J shed 9 bases, with 10 bases lying between them. The CDR3 is 10 residues long. Here the CDR3 DNA reads TGCGCCAGCCCCTCTGGGGCCCAGTACTTC. It specifies CASPSGAQYF.

J is TRBJ2-4 and V is TRBV20-1; the D gene is possibly TRBD2 (6 bases). The CDR3 loop spans 12 amino acids. Trimming took 7 bases from V and 6 from J, leaving 13 bases between them. Germline-derived CDR1 and CDR2 are DFQATT and SNEGSKA (reference sequence). The CDR3: CSGIIAANIQYF. The CDR3 DNA sequence: TGCAGTGGGATTATAGCGGCAAACATTCAGTACTTC.

J is TRBJ2-1 and V is TRBV3-1; 7 bases fit TRBD1. The J segment lost 1 base and the V segment lost 2 bases, leaving 5 bases of the junction unmatched. Germline CDR1 and CDR2: LGHDT and YNNKEL (reference sequence). CDR3 length: 16 amino acids. The CDR3 region is CASSQRTGRSYNEQFF. CDR3 sequence (DNA): TGTGCCAGCAGCCAACGGACAGGTAGATCCTACAATGAGCAGTTCTTC.

This clonotype was detected ten times or more. The V call is TRBV5-1, the J call TRBJ1-2; TRBD1 might be the D (6 bases). Germline V lookup: CDR1 SGHRS, CDR2 YFSETQ. This CDR3 spans 15 amino acids. Trimming removed 1 base at V and 0 bases at J, with 10 bases between. The CDR3 DNA reads as TGCGCCAGCAGCTTGAGCACAGGGACTAACTATGGCTACACCTTC. The encoded protein is CASSLSTGTNYGYTF.

This clonotype was seen a few times. CDR3 nucleotide sequence: TGTGCCAGCAGCCCCGGATTCGAGCAGTACTTC. The encoded protein is CASSPGFEQYF. J is TRBJ2-7 and V is TRBV11-2; D is uncertain. V was cut by 5 bases and J by 6 bases, with 8 bases left in between. Germline CDR1 SGHAT, CDR2 FQNNGV. This CDR3 region has 11 residues.

In this sample, this clonotype turned up a few times. This chain links TRBV2 with TRBJ2-2; the match to TRBD1 covers 10 bases. The germline CDR1 and CDR2 sequences are SNHLY and FYNNEI. This CDR3 spans 13 amino acids. The ends lost 10 bases at V and 7 bases at J; junction bases unmatched: 6. The CDR3 DNA sequence: TGTGCCACCGCGGGACAGGGGTTCGGGGAGCTGTTTTTT. This translates into CATAGQGFGELFF.

CDR3: CASSLAGDAYNEQFF. For the CDR3, the DNA is TGTGCCAGCAGTCTAGCGGGAGACGCCTACAATGAGCAGTTCTTC. The V and J genes are TRBV28 and TRBJ2-1; TRBD2 matches at 10 bases. The trim removed 5 bases at V and 2 bases at J, leaving 3 bases unmatched. CDR3 length equals 15 residues. CDR1 and CDR2 from the germline V gene are MDHEN and SYDVKM.

The chain has TRBV18 and TRBJ2-1; D is tentatively TRBD1 or TRBD2 (6 bases each). CDR3 length: 15 residues. Germline-derived CDR1 and CDR2 are KGHSH and LQKENI. V lost 0 bases and J lost 4, with 10 bases in between. The chain's CDR3 is CASSPPWGAYNEQFF. The CDR3 DNA reads as TGTGCCAGCTCACCACCATGGGGGGCATACAATGAGCAGTTCTTC.

The sample holds a few counts of this clonotype. V is TRBV29-1 and J is TRBJ2-1, with D unclear. V dropped 3 bases and J dropped 6 bases, with 15 bases sitting between them. The CDR3 has 14 amino acids. Germline-derived CDR1 and CDR2 are SQVTM and ANQGSEA. The CDR3, as DNA: TGCAGCGTTGATAGCCGCCCCTCCGTCAATGAGCAGTTCTTC. Protein: CSVDSRPSVNEQFF.

There are a few counts of this clonotype. This chain connects TRBV12-3 or TRBV12-4 to TRBJ2-5, with 8 bases matching TRBD1. The trim removed 4 bases at V and 2 bases at J, leaving 0 bases unmatched. This CDR3 is built from 13 residues. CDR3 bases: TGTGCCAGCAGTTGGGACAGGCAAGAGACCCAGTACTTC. As protein: CASSWDRQETQYF.

The chain couples TRBV7-6 to TRBJ2-2; TRBD1 agrees at 9 bases. The CDR3 totals 16 residues. V dropped 1 base and J dropped 5; count of bases not matched to a gene: 5. Germline-derived CDR1 and CDR2 are SGHVS and FNYEAQ. CDR3 sequence: CASSLGTTGGTGELFF. In DNA, the CDR3 is TGTGCCAGCAGCTTAGGAACGACAGGGGGGACCGGGGAGCTGTTTTTT.

This clonotype was recorded at least ten times. The V and J genes are TRBV6-2 or TRBV6-3 and TRBJ2-3; TRBD2 agrees at 9 bases. Losses at the gene ends were 4 bases for V and 4 bases for J; bases not matched to a gene: 6. Germline values: CDR1 MNHEY, CDR2 SVGEGT. The CDR3 extends over 15 amino acids. This CDR3 reads CASSSLAGVADTQYF. The CDR3 nucleotides are TGTGCCAGCAGTTCCTTAGCGGGAGTGGCAGATACGCAGTATTTT.

This chain joins TRBV29-1 and TRBJ2-3; no definite D call. The germline V and J ends were trimmed by 3 bases and 4 bases, with 20 bases remaining between them. Per the germline V gene, CDR1 is SQVTM and CDR2 is ANQGSEA. CDR3 length equals 16 residues. The CDR3 coding sequence is TGCAGCGTTGAGGGGATTCGCGCCGCGAATGCAGATACGCAGTATTTT. This codes for CSVEGIRAANADTQYF.

The genes are TRBV20-1 and TRBJ1-1; D gene uncertain. V was cut by 5 bases and J by 1 base, with 8 bases left in between. CDR3 length: 12 amino acids. From germline, CDR1 is DFQATT and CDR2 SNEGSKA (reference sequence). The CDR3 protein is CSAGAANTEAFF. For the CDR3, the DNA is TGCAGTGCTGGCGCCGCGAACACTGAAGCTTTCTTT.

The CDR3 coding sequence is TGTGCCAGCTCACCACCAATGTCAGGGGCCTCTAATACGCAGTATTTT. This translates into CASSPPMSGASNTQYF. The genes are TRBV18 and TRBJ2-3, with D possibly TRBD1 on 6 matching bases. In germline, CDR1 is KGHSH, CDR2 LQKENI. This CDR3 is built from 16 residues. Trimming pared 0 bases from V and 7 bases from J, leaving 17 bases between.

The chain uses TRBV28 and TRBJ2-7, with unresolved D. The V gene's germline CDR1 is MDHEN and CDR2 SYDVKM. Trimming took 4 bases from V and 5 from J, leaving 21 bases between them. This CDR3 spans 16 amino acids. The DNA of the CDR3 is TGTGCCAGCAGTTCCTATCCTGCTCTAGTTTCCCACGAGCAGTACTTC. Translating gives CASSSYPALVSHEQYF.

This clonotype was seen only a few times. V and J are TRBV24-1 and TRBJ2-7; the match to TRBD2 covers 11 bases. This CDR3 spans 19 amino acids. Per the germline V gene, CDR1 is KGHDR and CDR2 is SFDVKD. V trimming: 12 bases; J trimming: 2 bases; junction bases outside the gene matches: 23. CDR3 region: CAPNGRKPRSSGGTYEQYF. CDR3 nucleotide sequence: TGTGCCCCAAATGGGAGAAAGCCGCGGTCTAGCGGGGGGACCTACGAGCAGTACTTC.

The chain carries TRBV3-1 and TRBJ1-2; no clear D. The CDR3 has 12 amino acids. The V end was cut by 0 bases, the J end by 12 bases, with 11 bases between. Germline lookup yields CDR1 LGHDT and CDR2 YNNKEL (reference sequence). The CDR3 DNA is TGTGCCAGCAGCCAAGAAAGTAAAACCCACACCTTC. Protein: CASSQESKTHTF.

This clonotype has a handful of counts. The V call is TRBV11-2, the J call TRBJ1-3; a weak D match, TRBD1 (6 bases). The CDR3 loop spans 13 amino acids. Trimming removed 5 bases from V and 5 bases from J, with 10 bases in between. Germline V gene lookup returns CDR1 SGHAT and CDR2 FQNNGV. For the CDR3, the DNA is TGTGCCAGCAGCGGGGGCACAAGAAACACCATATATTTT. The encoded protein is CASSGGTRNTIYF.